The 20 T cell receptor beta chains reported below all come from one sample, sequenced in a study of shared clonotypes between healthy human individuals. Libraries were prepared by immunoSEQ multiplex PCR; TCRdb keeps only in-frame clonotypes and omits some of them. The sample yields about 460,000 clones, around 77% seen once. Specimen: PBMCs. The receptor set was obtained from a woman aged 40 to 49 in good health. Some clones in this sample may be carry-over from other donors' samples.

The chain carries TRBV5-8 and TRBJ1-4; D gene ambiguous. The V end lost 1 base, the J end lost 10 bases, and 8 bases lay between the germline ends. Germline CDR1 reads SGHTS; CDR2 reads YDEGEE. The CDR3 runs 12 residues. CDR3 residues: CASSLMAAKLFF. The CDR3 DNA sequence: TGTGCCAGCAGCTTGATGGCCGCAAAACTGTTTTTT.

This clone was detected only a few times. This chain links TRBV7-2 with TRBJ2-1, with TRBD2 matching over 8 bases. The germline V gene has CDR1 SGHTA and CDR2 FQGNSA. Unmatched junction bases numbered 16, after V lost 5 bases and J lost 7 bases. The CDR3 covers 17 residues. The CDR3 DNA reads as TGTGCCAGCAGCCCGCCCGGGGGGGGACGGCATTCAAATGAGCAGTTCTTC. Protein sequence: CASSPPGGGRHSNEQFF. The whole variable domain, remainder taken from reference TRBV7-2 and TRBJ2-1, is GAGVSQSPSNKVTEKGKDVELRCDPISGHTALYWYRQSLGQGLEFLIYFQGNSAPDKSGLPSDRFSAERTGGSVSTLTIQRTQQEDSAVYLCASSPPGGGRHSNEQFFGPGTRLTVL.

In this sample, this clone turned up once. CDR3 DNA: TGTGCCAGCAGCCTCCCTGGGGGGAGAAGTACAGATACGCAGTATTTT. This translates into CASSLPGGRSTDTQYF. J is TRBJ2-3 and V is TRBV14; D is perhaps TRBD2 (6 bases). Between the trimmed V and J ends, which lost 4 bases and 3 bases, there was a span of 17 bases. The CDR3 has 16 amino acids. CDR1 SGHDN and CDR2 FVKESK come from the germline V gene.

The chain recombines TRBV5-1 with TRBJ1-2; no reliable D call. V lost 4 bases and J lost 7, with 14 bases in between. Looked up from germline, CDR1 is SGHRS and CDR2 is YFSETQ. The CDR3 is 13 amino acids. The CDR3 region has the DNA TGCGCCAGCAGCCCCGAAGGGTCTGGTGGCTACACCTTC. Amino acid sequence: CASSPEGSGGYTF.

The rearrangement uses TRBV29-1 and TRBJ2-7, with D maybe TRBD2 (5 bases). Germline CDR1 SQVTM, CDR2 ANQGSEA. CDR3 size: 13 residues. V lost 5 bases and J lost 4, with 15 bases in between. In DNA, the CDR3 is TGCAGCGTTTTAGGTCCTCCGGGGTACGAGCAGTACTTC. Translation gives CSVLGPPGYEQYF.

In its sample, this clone was seen many times. The chain carries TRBV27 and TRBJ1-6, with 7 bases matching TRBD1. The CDR3 covers 14 residues. Trimming cost V 3 bases and J 7 bases; bases outside gene matches: 3. Germline values: CDR1 MNHEY, CDR2 SMNVEV (reference sequence). CDR3 loop: CASSFRGTNSPLHF. As DNA, the CDR3 is TGTGCCAGCAGTTTCAGGGGGACGAATTCACCCCTCCACTTT.

V and J are TRBV6-4 and TRBJ2-1, with D possibly TRBD2 on 6 matching bases. This CDR3 region has 16 residues. Trimming removed 0 bases from V and 2 bases from J, with 11 bases in between. Germline loops: CDR1 MRHNA, CDR2 SNTAGT. This chain's CDR3 is CASSDSTGDPYNEQFF. The CDR3 coding sequence is TGTGCCAGCAGTGACTCCACGGGGGACCCCTACAATGAGCAGTTCTTC.

The rearrangement uses TRBV4-1 and TRBJ1-3, with 8 bases aligning to TRBD1. This CDR3 spans 15 amino acids. Germline V gene sequence: CDR1 MGHRA, CDR2 YSYEKL. J was trimmed by 4 bases and V by 4 bases; bases with no gene match: 6. CDR3 loop: CASSRIQGGGNTIYF. In DNA form, the CDR3 reads TGCGCCAGCAGCCGCATACAGGGGGGCGGAAACACCATATATTTT.

This clone was counted ten times or more. The rearrangement uses TRBV10-2 and TRBJ2-3, with 10 bases matching TRBD2. With V trimmed by 10 bases and J by 4 bases, 11 bases remained unmatched. The length of the CDR3 is 15 residues. Germline-derived CDR1 and CDR2 are WSHSY and SAAADI. DNA for the CDR3: TGCGCCACGACTCCTAGCGGGAGTGCTTCAGATACGCAGTATTTT. Translating it yields CATTPSGSASDTQYF.

This clone was detected once. The identical CDR3 is also encoded by other nucleotide sequences in the sample. The chain recombines TRBV5-1 with TRBJ2-7, with D perhaps TRBD2 (6 bases). Trimming cost V 4 bases and J 0 bases, with 14 bases left between them. The CDR3 is 15 amino acids. CDR1 is SGHRS and CDR2 is YFSETQ in the germline V gene. Here the CDR3 reads CASSPGAGSSYEQYF. The DNA for the CDR3 is TGCGCCAGCAGCCCCGGAGCGGGTTCCTCCTACGAGCAGTACTTC.

This clone was recorded once. The chain recombines TRBV9 with TRBJ1-2, with 8 bases aligning to TRBD1. The CDR3 runs 14 residues. Germline V lookup: CDR1 SGDLS, CDR2 YYNGEE. V shed 6 bases and J 5 bases; nucleotides not matched to a gene: 9. The CDR3 spells CASTRQGTGYGYTF. CDR3 nucleotides: TGTGCCAGCACCCGACAGGGGACGGGGTATGGCTACACCTTC.

V usage is TRBV28 and J usage is TRBJ2-7; 7 nucleotides line up with TRBD1. The CDR3 totals 14 residues. In germline, CDR1 is MDHEN, CDR2 SYDVKM. After removal of 0 bases from V and 1 base from J, the junction contained 0 bases not matched to a gene. The CDR3 reads CASSLWDRSYEQYF. CDR3 in DNA: TGTGCCAGCAGTTTATGGGACAGGTCCTACGAGCAGTACTTC.

The chain combines TRBV10-3 with TRBJ1-5, with D possibly being TRBD1 (6 bases). V dropped 10 bases and J dropped 8 bases, with 24 bases sitting between them. Germline V CDR1 and CDR2: ENHRY, SYGVKD. This CDR3 comprises 15 residues. In DNA, the CDR3 is TGTGCCACTTCCCAACGGGACACACCGCGGGAGCCCCAGCATTTT. Translated: CATSQRDTPREPQHF.

V gene TRBV7-2 combines with J gene TRBJ2-5; D is unclear. V gave up 5 bases and J gave up 5 bases, with 18 bases separating them. The CDR3 length is 15 residues. Germline V gene data show CDR1 as SGHTA and CDR2 as FQGNSA. CDR3: CASSASQVMWETQYF. As DNA, the CDR3 is TGTGCCAGCAGCGCCTCTCAGGTTATGTGGGAGACCCAGTACTTC.

The chain uses TRBV29-1 and TRBJ2-3, with D possibly being TRBD1 or TRBD2 (5 bases each). The CDR3 covers 15 residues. CDR1 is SQVTM and CDR2 is ANQGSEA in the germline V gene. Trimming left V 8 bases short and J 1 base short, with 19 bases between. The CDR3: CSSSESGGGTDTQYF. The CDR3 DNA sequence: TGCAGCAGCTCCGAAAGTGGGGGTGGCACAGATACGCAGTATTTT.

The rearrangement joins TRBV6-5 to TRBJ2-1, with TRBD2 identical over 10 bases. The junction had 8 bases not matched to a gene; V was cut back by 3 bases and J by 9 bases. The CDR3 contains 15 residues. Germline-derived CDR1 and CDR2 are MNHEY and SVGAGI. The CDR3 region is CASSYRASGRGEQFF. The CDR3 DNA follows: TGTGCCAGCAGTTATCGGGCTAGCGGGAGAGGTGAGCAGTTCTTC.

The J gene is TRBJ1-1, the V gene TRBV2, with unresolved D. The V and J ends lost 10 bases and 0 bases respectively, with 12 bases between them. CDR1 is SNHLY and CDR2 is FYNNEI in the germline V gene. This CDR3 region has 13 residues. The CDR3 region has the DNA TGTGCCAACCTCAGAGGGTTGAACACTGAAGCTTTCTTT. Encoded protein: CANLRGLNTEAFF.

The chain couples TRBV2 to TRBJ2-4; 7 nucleotides align to TRBD2. After removal of 5 bases from V and 8 bases from J, the junction contained 6 bases not matched to a gene. The CDR3 consists of 13 residues. CDR1 is SNHLY, CDR2 FYNNEI, per germline. The CDR3: CASSPGRTDIQYF. CDR3 coding DNA: TGTGCCAGCAGTCCCGGGAGGACGGACATTCAGTACTTC.

As regards this clone: This likely traces to a read error, being one base from a far larger clone. The conserved phenylalanine or tryptophan is not found at the CDR3 terminus, so this likely reflects a read error. The chain joins TRBV6-5 to TRBJ2-7; D may be TRBD2 (5 bases). V dropped 2 bases and J dropped 6 bases, with 17 bases sitting between them. The CDR3 consists of 15 residues. Germline lookup yields CDR1 MNHEY and CDR2 SVGAGI. CDR3 amino acids: CASSYGGTSLSEQYL. Here the CDR3 DNA reads TGTGCCAGCAGTTACGGAGGTACGTCCCTCAGCGAGCAGTACCTC.

Turning to this clone: With only one base between it and a far larger clone, this is likely a read error. The chain recombines TRBV10-3 with TRBJ2-7, with 9 nucleotides matching TRBD1. The V and J ends lost 5 bases and 6 bases, in that order; junction bases with no gene match: 8. Per germline, CDR1 ENHRY and CDR2 SYGVKD. The CDR3 contains 14 residues. The CDR3 sequence: CAISRDREACEQYF. The DNA for the CDR3 is TGTGCCATCAGTCGGGACAGGGAAGCCTGCGAGCAGTACTTC.